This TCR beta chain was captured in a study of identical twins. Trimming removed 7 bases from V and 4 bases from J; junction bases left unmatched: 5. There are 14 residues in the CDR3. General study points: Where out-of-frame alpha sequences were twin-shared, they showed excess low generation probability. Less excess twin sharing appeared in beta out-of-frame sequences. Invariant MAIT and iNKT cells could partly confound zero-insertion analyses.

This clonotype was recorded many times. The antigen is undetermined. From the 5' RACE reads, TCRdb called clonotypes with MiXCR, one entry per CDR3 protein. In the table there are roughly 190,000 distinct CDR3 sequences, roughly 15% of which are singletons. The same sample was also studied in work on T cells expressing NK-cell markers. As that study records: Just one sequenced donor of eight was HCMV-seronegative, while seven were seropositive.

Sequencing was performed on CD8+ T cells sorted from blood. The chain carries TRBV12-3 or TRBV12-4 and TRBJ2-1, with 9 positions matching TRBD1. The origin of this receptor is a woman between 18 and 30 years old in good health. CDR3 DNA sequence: TGTGCCAGCACCGTCGGACAGGGGTACAATGAGCAGTTCTTC. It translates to CASTVGQGYNEQFF.